A single sample gave rise to the 7 T cell receptor beta chains below, sequenced in a study of T cell repertoires in cytomegalovirus infection. One entry per CDR3 protein, called by TCRdb with MiXCR from the reads. The sample lists roughly 200,000 distinct CDR3 sequences, 8% to 10% seen once, with about 4.6% in the top ten. The source material was PBMCs. All receptors come from a human donor in good health (CMV status not recorded). Some clones in this sample may be carry-over from other donors' samples.

The V gene is TRBV7-2, the J gene TRBJ1-5; D is unresolved. The CDR3 has 12 amino acids. V lost 5 bases to trimming and J lost 3 bases, with 5 bases between them. Per the germline V gene, CDR1 is SGHTA and CDR2 is FQGNSA. Written as DNA, the CDR3 is TGTGCCAGCAGCAGTCTCAATCAGCCCCAGCATTTT. Its translation is CASSSLNQPQHF.

The rearrangement joins TRBV19 to TRBJ1-6; D is unresolved. There are 13 residues in the CDR3. Germline V lookup: CDR1 LNHDA, CDR2 SQIVND (reference sequence). V dropped 9 bases and J dropped 10 bases, with 16 bases sitting between them. The CDR3 coding sequence is TGTGCCAGCCAAATAGCTGGGGAATCACCCCTCCACTTT. Amino acid sequence: CASQIAGESPLHF.

This clonotype has at least ten counts. The chain has TRBV6-2 or TRBV6-3 and TRBJ1-5; 8 positions match TRBD1. V shed 2 bases, J shed 7 bases, and the junction held 10 bases outside the gene matches. The CDR3 has 16 amino acids. Germline V gene lookup returns CDR1 MNHEY and CDR2 SVGEGT. In DNA, the CDR3 is TGTGCCAGCAGTTACGGGCAGGGGGCTCGAGGGCAGCCCCAGCATTTT. It translates to CASSYGQGARGQPQHF.

The CDR3, as DNA: TGTGCCAGCACCCCTGATCGGGGCGACGAGCAGTACTTC. Translated: CASTPDRGDEQYF. J is TRBJ2-7 and V is TRBV5-4; D could derive from TRBD1 or TRBD2 (5 bases each). Trimming took 6 bases from V and 5 from J, leaving 15 bases between them. Germline V CDR1 and CDR2: SGHNT, YYREEE (reference sequence). This CDR3 comprises 13 residues.

This clonotype was seen a handful of times. The chain couples TRBV28 to TRBJ1-5; maybe TRBD1 (5 bases). Trimming cost V 9 bases and J 6 bases, with 12 bases left between them. Germline assignment: CDR1 MDHEN and CDR2 SYDVKM. The CDR3 totals 12 residues. The CDR3 bases are TGTGCCAGTCAGGGTGCGGGTCAGCCCCAGCATTTT. Translating gives CASQGAGQPQHF.

The chain combines TRBV4-2 with TRBJ2-3; tentative D call: TRBD1 (6 bases). The CDR3 consists of 18 residues. CDR1 and CDR2 (germline): LGHNA, YNFKEQ. V was trimmed by 0 bases and J by 4 bases, leaving 20 bases between them. The DNA of the CDR3 is TGTGCCAGCAGCCAAGAAAAGGTGTGGCAGGGGAACGCAGATACGCAGTATTTT. Translation: CASSQEKVWQGNADTQYF.

This clonotype was recorded many times. V is TRBV7-9 and J is TRBJ1-5; 7 nucleotides agree with TRBD1. The CDR3 covers 17 residues. CDR1 is SEHNR, CDR2 FQNEAQ, per germline (reference sequence). V dropped 5 bases and J dropped 0; count of bases not matched to a gene: 10. The CDR3: CASSGVTGRDSNQPQHF. The CDR3 region has the DNA TGTGCCAGCAGCGGGGTGACAGGGAGGGATAGCAATCAGCCCCAGCATTTT.